Listed below are T cell receptor beta chains from one sample, sequenced in a study of blood T cell repertoires in COVID-19. Repertoires were generated with immunoSEQ multiplex PCR, while TCRdb's copy carries only in-frame clones and drops some. The sample lists roughly 140,000 clones; around 84% were seen once. The sample consisted of PBMCs or T cells enriched from blood (not recorded which). The receptors were gathered from a woman aged 45 to 65 who had been exposed to COVID-19. CDR3s include the opening cysteine and the closing phenylalanine or tryptophan. The order of the fields is clone size, D gene, CDR3 length, J gene, V gene, CDR3 DNA, CDR3 protein. A D gene is named only where the DNA matches it firmly. Clone size is stated in some rows and not others, as once, few, many or a class when expanded.

clone_size: once
d_call: NA
cdr3_length: 14
j_call: TRBJ2-1
v_call: TRBV27
cdr3_nt: TGTGCCAGCAGTCAGTCCTCTTCTTACAGTGAGCAGTTCTTC
cdr3_aa: CASSQSSSYSEQFF

clone_size: few
d_call: NA
cdr3_length: 17
j_call: TRBJ2-6
v_call: TRBV19
cdr3_nt: TGTGCCAGTACTAAACAGGGATCTATCTCTGGGGCCAACGTCCTGACTTTC
cdr3_aa: CASTKQGSISGANVLTF

clone_size: NA
d_call: NA
cdr3_length: 15
j_call: TRBJ1-5
v_call: TRBV7-2
cdr3_nt: TGTGCCAGCAGCTTAGTTCGCAGGGCTGAGCAGCCCCAGCATTTT
cdr3_aa: CASSLVRRAEQPQHF

clone_size: NA
d_call: TRBD1
cdr3_length: 16
j_call: TRBJ1-1
v_call: TRBV24-1
cdr3_nt: TGTGCCAGAGAGGCGGTCCGGCAGGGGGTTAACACTGAAGCTTTCTTT
cdr3_aa: CAREAVRQGVNTEAFF

clone_size: NA
d_call: NA
cdr3_length: 13
j_call: TRBJ1-5
v_call: TRBV3-1/TRBV3-2
cdr3_nt: TGTGCCAGCAGCCAATCGAGTAATCAGCCCCAGCATTTT
cdr3_aa: CASSQSSNQPQHF

clone_size: NA
d_call: TRBD1
cdr3_length: 16
j_call: TRBJ1-3
v_call: TRBV2
cdr3_nt: TGTGCCAGCAGTCCCGGGACAGGGCGGTCTGGAAACACCATATATTTT
cdr3_aa: CASSPGTGRSGNTIYF

clone_size: NA
d_call: TRBD1
cdr3_length: 15
j_call: TRBJ1-1
v_call: TRBV7-8
cdr3_nt: TGTGCCAGCAGCGCACCAATACAGGGGTTCCCTGAAGCTTTCTTT
cdr3_aa: CASSAPIQGFPEAFF

clone_size: NA
d_call: NA
cdr3_length: 15
j_call: TRBJ2-3
v_call: TRBV19
cdr3_nt: TGTGCCAGTAGTAGTTCAAGGGGATTCTCAGATACGCAGTATTTT
cdr3_aa: CASSSSRGFSDTQYF

clone_size: NA
d_call: NA
cdr3_length: 15
j_call: TRBJ1-4
v_call: TRBV27
cdr3_nt: TGTGCCAGCAGTCCTATACAGGGATTCAATGAAAAACTGTTTTTT
cdr3_aa: CASSPIQGFNEKLFF

clone_size: NA
d_call: NA
cdr3_length: 13
j_call: TRBJ1-1
v_call: TRBV6-5
cdr3_nt: TGTGCCAGTTTTAGGGAGTTGAACACTGAAGCTTTCTTT
cdr3_aa: CASFRELNTEAFF

clone_size: NA
d_call: NA
cdr3_length: 14
j_call: TRBJ2-3
v_call: TRBV9
cdr3_nt: TGTGCCAGCAGCTCCCCGGGGGGCAAAGATACGCAGTATTTT
cdr3_aa: CASSSPGGKDTQYF

clone_size: NA
d_call: NA
cdr3_length: 14
j_call: TRBJ2-3
v_call: TRBV5-1
cdr3_nt: TGCGCCAGCAGCTCTTGGCTGAGCACAGATACGCAGTATTTT
cdr3_aa: CASSSWLSTDTQYF

clone_size: few
d_call: NA
cdr3_length: 13
j_call: TRBJ1-1
v_call: TRBV29-1
cdr3_nt: TGCAGCGTGGGGGCCAGTTTAGCCACTGAAGCTTTCTTT
cdr3_aa: CSVGASLATEAFF

clone_size: NA
d_call: NA
cdr3_length: 15
j_call: TRBJ2-2
v_call: TRBV5-1
cdr3_nt: TGCGCCAGCAGCTTGGGGGGCCTCAACACCGGGGAGCTGTTTTTT
cdr3_aa: CASSLGGLNTGELFF

clone_size: few
d_call: NA
cdr3_length: 14
j_call: TRBJ2-1
v_call: TRBV7-3
cdr3_nt: TGTGCCAGCAGCTTAGGCGGGGACTACAATGAGCAGTTCTTC
cdr3_aa: CASSLGGDYNEQFF

clone_size: NA
d_call: NA
cdr3_length: 15
j_call: TRBJ2-2
v_call: TRBV5-4
cdr3_nt: TGTGCCAGCAGCTTATCCGGGAGAATAACCGGGGAGCTGTTTTTT
cdr3_aa: CASSLSGRITGELFF

clone_size: NA
d_call: TRBD1
cdr3_length: 14
j_call: TRBJ2-7
v_call: TRBV19
cdr3_nt: TGTGCCAGTAGCCTGACAGGGCGGCCCTACGAGCAGTACTTC
cdr3_aa: CASSLTGRPYEQYF

clone_size: many
d_call: NA
cdr3_length: 14
j_call: TRBJ2-7
v_call: TRBV6-2/TRBV6-3
cdr3_nt: TGTGCCAGCAGTTACTCGGGGGCTAGTTCCGAGCAGTACTTC
cdr3_aa: CASSYSGASSEQYF

clone_size: NA
d_call: NA
cdr3_length: 15
j_call: TRBJ1-2
v_call: TRBV4-3
cdr3_nt: TGCGCCAGCAGCCAAGGCCTCTGGGAGGACTATGGCTACACCTTC
cdr3_aa: CASSQGLWEDYGYTF

clone_size: NA
d_call: TRBD2
cdr3_length: 16
j_call: TRBJ2-1
v_call: TRBV3-1/TRBV3-2
cdr3_nt: TGTGCCAGCAGCCAAGTTTTAGCGGGATCGGGGAATGGGCAGTTCTTC
cdr3_aa: CASSQVLAGSGNGQFF

clone_size: NA
d_call: NA
cdr3_length: 17
j_call: TRBJ2-1
v_call: TRBV12-5
cdr3_nt: TGTGCTAGTGGTTTGGCAGAGTGGGGGCTACCCTACAATGAGCAGTTCTTC
cdr3_aa: CASGLAEWGLPYNEQFF

clone_size: NA
d_call: NA
cdr3_length: 16
j_call: TRBJ1-6
v_call: TRBV6-2/TRBV6-3
cdr3_nt: TGTGCCAGCAGCCACCATATGTCCAGAGGAAATTCACCCCTCCACTTT
cdr3_aa: CASSHHMSRGNSPLHF

clone_size: NA
d_call: TRBD2
cdr3_length: 16
j_call: TRBJ2-3
v_call: TRBV7-3
cdr3_nt: TGTGCCAGCAGCCCCACTGCGGGGGGCTTGGGGGATACGCAGTATTTT
cdr3_aa: CASSPTAGGLGDTQYF

clone_size: NA
d_call: NA
cdr3_length: 15
j_call: TRBJ1-1
v_call: TRBV27
cdr3_nt: TGTGCCAGCAGACCAAGATACAGGGTGAACACTGAAGCTTTCTTT
cdr3_aa: CASRPRYRVNTEAFF